Listed below are T cell receptor beta chains from one sample, sequenced in a study of blood T cells in healthy people across ages. A single record per CDR3 protein comes from TCRdb applying MiXCR to the 5' RACE reads. This table has about 1.4 million distinct CDR3 sequences, around 55% appearing once. The sequenced sample was blood. These receptors were taken from a man between 18 and 35 years old in good health. Each CDR3 is given with its conserved first and last residue. The D gene is left open where the match is weak. A row's size may be missing; if present it is once, few, many or a size class.

j_call | d_call | clone_size | v_call | cdr3_aa | cdr3_nt
TRBJ1-1 | TRBD1 | - | TRBV9 | CASSVGPRGGRGRAFF | TGTGCCAGCAGCGTAGGTCCGCGGGGAGGCAGGGGGCGAGCTTTCTTT
TRBJ2-7 | - | - | TRBV5-1 | CASSHQGSMEQYF | TGCGCCAGCAGCCACCAGGGATCTATGGAGCAGTACTTC
TRBJ2-6 | TRBD1 | - | TRBV12-3/TRBV12-4 | CASDTGDGANVLTF | TGTGCCAGCGACACAGGGGACGGGGCCAACGTCCTGACTTTC
TRBJ2-5 | TRBD2 | few | TRBV20-1 | CSARPPSGGAISETQYF | TGCAGTGCTAGGCCCCCTAGCGGGGGGGCGATTTCGGAGACCCAGTACTTC
TRBJ2-7 | - | few | TRBV29-1 | CSVEDPGKTYEQYF | TGCAGCGTTGAAGACCCCGGGAAAACCTACGAGCAGTACTTC
TRBJ1-6 | TRBD1 | few | TRBV5-6 | CASNRDSYNSPLHF | TGTGCCAGCAACCGGGACAGCTACAATTCACCCCTCCACTTT
TRBJ2-1 | TRBD1 | few | TRBV3-1 | CASSLHLRDRGYLRFNEQFF | TGTGCCAGCAGCCTCCACCTAAGGGACAGGGGTTATTTGAGGTTCAATGAGCAGTTCTTC
TRBJ2-3 | - | - | TRBV24-1 | CATSLRDTQYF | TGTGCCACCAGTTTAAGGGATACGCAGTATTTT
TRBJ1-2 | - | - | TRBV20-1 | CSARDEAANYGYTF | TGCAGTGCTAGAGATGAGGCAGCTAACTATGGCTACACCTTC
TRBJ2-3 | - | few | TRBV7-8 | CASSLVGKRTSTDTQYF | TGTGCCAGCAGCTTAGTGGGCAAAAGAACTAGCACAGATACGCAGTATTTT
TRBJ2-5 | - | - | TRBV20-1 | CSGRSGLGWETQYF | TGCAGTGGTCGTAGCGGTCTCGGATGGGAGACCCAGTACTTC
TRBJ1-2 | TRBD1 | - | TRBV3-1 | CASSPRDRSFFYGYTF | TGTGCCAGCAGCCCCCGGGACAGGTCTTTTTTCTATGGCTACACCTTC
TRBJ1-5 | - | few | TRBV7-2 | CASSLGMVNQPQHF | TGTGCCAGCAGCTTGGGGATGGTCAATCAGCCCCAGCATTTT
TRBJ2-1 | - | few | TRBV14 | CASSQEGKGDVDEQFF | TGTGCCAGCAGCCAAGAGGGAAAAGGGGATGTGGATGAGCAGTTCTTC
TRBJ2-3 | TRBD2 | - | TRBV10-1 | CASSESTSGASTDTQYF | TGCGCCAGCAGTGAGTCTACCAGCGGGGCTAGCACAGATACGCAGTATTTT
TRBJ2-7 | - | - | TRBV2 | CASKGPWKGEQYF | TGTGCCTCTAAGGGCCCGTGGAAGGGCGAGCAGTACTTC
TRBJ1-1 | - | - | TRBV2 | CASSGQNEAFF | TGTGCCAGCAGTGGACAGAATGAAGCTTTCTTT
TRBJ1-2 | - | - | TRBV18 | CASSRSDGRGDYGYTF | TGTGCCAGCTCCCGGTCGGACGGCAGGGGTGACTATGGCTACACCTTC
TRBJ2-7 | - | - | TRBV15 | CATSRVSTSYEQYF | TGTGCCACCAGCAGAGTGAGTACTTCCTACGAGCAGTACTTC
TRBJ2-1 | - | - | TRBV20-1 | CSARRSNEQFF | TGCAGTGCTAGACGGAGTAATGAGCAGTTCTTC
TRBJ2-1 | - | many | TRBV5-5 | CASSFYPERGQREQFF | TGTGCCAGCAGCTTCTACCCGGAACGGGGGCAGCGCGAGCAGTTCTTC
TRBJ1-2 | - | - | TRBV10-3 | CAISEGRDTLYGYTF | TGTGCCATCAGTGAGGGCCGGGACACCCTCTATGGCTACACCTTC
TRBJ2-5 | - | - | TRBV4-1 | CASRHEGGTQYF | TGCGCCAGCAGACACGAGGGCGGGACCCAGTACTTC
TRBJ2-7 | TRBD1 | - | TRBV11-2 | CASRDRVLEQYF | TGTGCCAGCCGGGACAGGGTTCTAGAGCAGTACTTC
TRBJ2-2 | - | few | TRBV20-1 | CSARGGPNTGELFF | TGCAGTGCTAGGGGGGGACCTAACACCGGGGAGCTGTTTTTT
TRBJ2-3 | - | - | TRBV11-2 | CASGTSYVEDTQYF | TGTGCCAGCGGCACTAGTTATGTTGAGGATACGCAGTATTTT
TRBJ1-1 | - | - | TRBV29-1 | CSVMRVMNTEAFF | TGCAGCGTGATGAGAGTCATGAACACTGAAGCTTTCTTT
TRBJ2-7 | TRBD1 | few | TRBV13 | CASSARTGEQYF | TGTGCCAGCAGCGCGCGGACAGGAGAGCAGTACTTC
TRBJ2-4 | TRBD1 | - | TRBV12-3/TRBV12-4 | CASRPGQGDIQYF | TGTGCCAGCAGACCTGGACAGGGAGACATTCAGTACTTC
TRBJ2-7 | - | - | TRBV28 | CASSSTDRYSYEQYF | TGTGCCAGCAGTTCCACGGACAGATATTCCTACGAGCAGTACTTC
TRBJ1-1 | TRBD1 | few | TRBV6-5 | CASSIQGVEAFF | TGTGCCAGCAGTATACAGGGGGTTGAAGCTTTCTTT
TRBJ2-7 | - | - | TRBV6-5 | CASTNGGYEQYF | TGTGCCAGCACCAATGGGGGTTACGAGCAGTACTTC
TRBJ1-1 | TRBD1 | - | TRBV27 | CASSLRPQGFAEAFF | TGTGCCAGCAGTTTACGGCCACAGGGGTTCGCTGAAGCTTTCTTT
TRBJ2-1 | - | few | TRBV29-1 | CSVEEGGSEQFF | TGCAGCGTTGAAGAGGGAGGAAGTGAGCAGTTCTTC
TRBJ2-7 | TRBD1 | - | TRBV4-1 | CASSQDRAGGEQYF | TGCGCCAGCAGCCAAGATAGGGCAGGGGGCGAGCAGTACTTC
TRBJ2-5 | - | - | TRBV4-1 | CASSQEWVGALQETQYF | TGCGCCAGCAGCCAAGAGTGGGTGGGCGCCCTCCAAGAGACCCAGTACTTC
TRBJ2-7 | TRBD2 | - | TRBV20-1 | CSASEASGSISYEQYF | TGCAGTGCTAGTGAGGCTAGCGGGAGTATTTCCTACGAGCAGTACTTC
TRBJ2-7 | TRBD2 | - | TRBV6-2/TRBV6-3 | CASSPRLAGLNYEQYF | TGTGCCAGCAGTCCCCGACTAGCGGGGCTCAACTACGAGCAGTACTTC
TRBJ2-7 | - | - | TRBV21-1 | CASSKKRLAGVFYNEQYF | TGTGCCAGCAGCAAAAAAAGACTAGCGGGAGTGTTTTACAATGAGCAGTACTTC
TRBJ2-7 | - | few | TRBV9 | CASSVERVSYEQYF | TGTGCCAGCAGCGTCGAGCGGGTCTCCTACGAGCAGTACTTC
TRBJ2-1 | TRBD2 | - | TRBV15 | CATSRASGGPNEQFF | TGTGCCACCAGCAGAGCTTCGGGGGGACCAAATGAGCAGTTCTTC
TRBJ2-7 | - | - | TRBV28 | CASSLNQREQYF | TGTGCCAGCAGTTTAAACCAGCGCGAGCAGTACTTC